The next 3 T cell receptor beta chains were all read from a single sample in a study of T cell changes during pregnancy in multiple sclerosis. The repertoire was sequenced with immunoSEQ multiplex PCR; TCRdb's copy has only in-frame clones and lacks some. The repertoire holds tens of thousands of clones, with over 90% as singletons. Sequencing used CD4+ T cells from peripheral blood mononuclear cells, obtained in the third trimester of pregnancy. The receptor source for this set is a female donor with multiple sclerosis, enrolled in a pregnancy study.

A single count supports this clone. This rearrangement joins TRBV7-9 to TRBJ1-4; no definite D call. The CDR3 contains 17 residues. The V end lost 1 base, the J end lost 5 bases, and 17 bases lay between the germline ends. Germline V lookup: CDR1 SEHNR, CDR2 FQNEAQ (reference sequence). DNA for the CDR3: TGTGCCAGCAGCTTAGGCGACTACAGACCCTCAAATGAAAAACTGTTTTTT. This gives the protein CASSLGDYRPSNEKLFF. The variable domain in full, completed from reference TRBV7-9 and TRBJ1-4, reads DTGVSQNPRHKITKRGQNVTFRCDPISEHNRLYWYRQTLGQGPEFLTYFQNEAQLEKSRLLSDRFSAERPKGSFSTLEIQRTEQGDSAMYLCASSLGDYRPSNEKLFFGSGTQLSVL.

The J gene is TRBJ1-1, the V gene TRBV5-1, with 9 positions matching TRBD1. V dropped 0 bases and J dropped 6; count of bases not matched to a gene: 6. Looked up from germline, CDR1 is SGHRS and CDR2 is YFSETQ. The CDR3 contains 15 residues. The chain's CDR3 is CASSLGIRDRAEAFF. Here the CDR3 DNA reads TGCGCCAGCAGCTTGGGTATCCGGGACAGGGCTGAAGCTTTCTTT.

The chain links TRBV7-2 to TRBJ2-3; weak D call: TRBD2 (6 bases). Germline CDR1 SGHTA, CDR2 FQGNSA. Trimming removed 1 base at V and 1 base at J, with 15 bases between. This CDR3 is 17 amino acids long. The CDR3 DNA reads as TGTGCCAGCAGCTTAGAGGGGACTCTTTCCCGCACAGATACGCAGTATTTT. Protein: CASSLEGTLSRTDTQYF.